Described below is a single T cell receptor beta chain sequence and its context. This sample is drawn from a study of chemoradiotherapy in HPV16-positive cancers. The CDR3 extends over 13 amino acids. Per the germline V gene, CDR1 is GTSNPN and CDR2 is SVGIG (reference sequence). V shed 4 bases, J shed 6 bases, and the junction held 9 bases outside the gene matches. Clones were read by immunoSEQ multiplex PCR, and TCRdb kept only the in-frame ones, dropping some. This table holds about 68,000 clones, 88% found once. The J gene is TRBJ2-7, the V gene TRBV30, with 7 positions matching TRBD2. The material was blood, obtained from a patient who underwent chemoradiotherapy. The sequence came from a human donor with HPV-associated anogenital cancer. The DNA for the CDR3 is TGTGCCTGGACTGTCGGGGCGGGGGTCGAGCAGTACTTC. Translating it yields CAWTVGAGVEQYF. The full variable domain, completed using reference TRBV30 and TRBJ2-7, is SQTIHQWPATLVQPVGSPLSLECTVEGTSNPNLYWYRQAAGRGLQLLFYSVGIGQISSEVPQNLSASRPQDRQFILSSKKLLLSDSGFYLCAWTVGAGVEQYFGPGTRLTVT.